Listed here is a single TCR beta chain. Its antigen remains unidentified. The data stem from a study of cytomegalovirus exposure and HLA in healthy donors. Study-wide points: Investigators reported some 150 TCR beta chains as tied to cytomegalovirus. The classifier was said to identify cytomegalovirus status with high specificity and sensitivity.

The method was immunoSEQ multiplex PCR; TCRdb's version includes in-frame clones alone and lacks a portion of them. There are 150,000 to 180,000 clones in the sample; 70% to 90% occur only once, and 20% to 25% lies in the top ten. J gave up 5 bases and V 1 base, and 3 bases lay outside the gene matches. CDR3 length: 14 amino acids. The germline CDR1 and CDR2 sequences are SSHAT and FNYEAQ (reference sequence). The sequence came from a man aged 18 to 30 in good health and CMV-seropositive. The sample taken for sequencing was PBMCs. The V gene is TRBV7-7, the J gene TRBJ2-5, with TRBD2 matching 8 bases. CDR3 bases: TGTGCCAGCAGCTTAGACAGCGGGAGCGAGACCCAGTACTTC. Translating gives CASSLDSGSETQYF. The full variable domain, in which reference TRBV7-7 and TRBJ2-5 provide the parts outside the CDR3, is GAGVSQSPRYKVTKRGQDVTLRCDPISSHATLYWYQQALGQGPEFLTYFNYEAQPDKSGLPSDRFSAERPEGSISTLTIQRTEQRDSAMYRCASSLDSGSETQYFGPGTRLLVL.